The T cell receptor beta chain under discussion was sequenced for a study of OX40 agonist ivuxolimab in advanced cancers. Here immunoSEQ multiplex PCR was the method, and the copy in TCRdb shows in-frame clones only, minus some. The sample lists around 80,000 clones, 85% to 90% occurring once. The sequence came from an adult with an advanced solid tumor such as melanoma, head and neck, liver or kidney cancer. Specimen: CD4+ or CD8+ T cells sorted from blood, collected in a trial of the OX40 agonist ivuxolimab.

The CDR3 sequence is CAGLLRGGYTF. Written as DNA, the CDR3 is TGTGCCGGGCTTCTTAGGGGTGGCTACACCTTC. The genes are TRBV30 and TRBJ1-2; TRBD1 might be the D (5 bases). Germline assignment: CDR1 GTSNPN and CDR2 SVGIG (reference sequence). The CDR3 loop spans 11 amino acids. V was cut by 8 bases and J by 7 bases, with 14 bases left in between.